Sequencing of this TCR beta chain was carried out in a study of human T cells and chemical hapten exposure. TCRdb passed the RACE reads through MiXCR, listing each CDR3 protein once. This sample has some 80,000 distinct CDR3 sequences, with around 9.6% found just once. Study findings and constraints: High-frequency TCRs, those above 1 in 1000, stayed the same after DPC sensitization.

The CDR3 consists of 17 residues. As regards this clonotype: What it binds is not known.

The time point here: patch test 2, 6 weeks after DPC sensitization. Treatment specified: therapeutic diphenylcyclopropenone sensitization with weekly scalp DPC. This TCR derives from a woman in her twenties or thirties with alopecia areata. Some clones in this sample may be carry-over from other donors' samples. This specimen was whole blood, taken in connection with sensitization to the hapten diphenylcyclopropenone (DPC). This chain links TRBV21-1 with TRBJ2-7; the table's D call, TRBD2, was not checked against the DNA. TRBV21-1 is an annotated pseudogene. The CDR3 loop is CASRRSRAGGPGYEQYF. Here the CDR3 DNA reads TGTGCCAGCAGAAGGTCAAGAGCGGGAGGGCCCGGCTACGAGCAGTACTTC.